This entry is about one T cell receptor beta chain. The sample originates from a study of shared clonotypes between healthy human individuals. Profiling relied on immunoSEQ multiplex PCR, and the TCRdb table lists in-frame clones only, not all of them. The sample includes 1,500,000 or so clones, 98% of them seen just once. CDR1 is WNHNN, CDR2 SYGVQD, per germline (reference sequence). The CDR3 runs to 16 residues. After removal of 2 bases from V and 5 bases from J, the junction contained 5 bases not matched to a gene. Sequencing was performed on naive CD4+ T cells sorted from blood. The subset denotes: CD45RA+ positively selected. The sequence was obtained from a man aged 30 to 39 in good health. This rearrangement joins TRBV10-1 to TRBJ2-3; 12 nucleotides line up with TRBD2. Here the CDR3 reads CASSEGKLAGGDTQYF. CDR3 bases: TGCGCCAGCAGTGAGGGAAAACTAGCGGGAGGAGATACGCAGTATTTT.